Sequencing of this T cell receptor beta chain was carried out in a study of T cells in Graves' hyperthyroidism and ophthalmopathy. TCR beta CDR3 sequences were amplified from RNA transcripts. First-round RT-PCR of the TCR CDR3 relied on the HTBI primer set. TCRdb ran MiXCR on the multiplex PCR reads and lists one entry per CDR3 protein. The sample has hundreds of thousands of distinct CDR3 sequences; approximately 16% are singletons. This clonotype was seen a single time. What it binds is not known. Trimming removed 0 bases from V and 7 bases from J; junction bases left unmatched: 10. CDR3 length equals 17 residues. The germline V gene has CDR1 SGHRS and CDR2 YFSETQ. Broader study findings: Most thyroid clonotypes with frequency above 0.001 were detected in blood.

Sequences were obtained from blood. The rearrangement uses TRBV5-1 and TRBJ2-1; 10 bases align to TRBD2. This TCR was recovered from a woman aged 40 to 50 with Graves' ophthalmopathy. The CDR3 sequence: CASSLVRAGGPDNEQFF. Written as DNA, the CDR3 is TGCGCCAGCAGCTTGGTACGAGCGGGAGGGCCGGATAATGAGCAGTTCTTC.